Below, 16 T cell receptor beta chains from the same sample are listed, as sequenced in a study of immune heterogeneity within non-small cell lung tumors. The starting template was genomic DNA from bulk tumor, 600 ng per sample. During surgery, several far-apart biopsies were obtained from every primary tumor. It was patients with untreated, newly diagnosed non-small cell lung cancer who underwent curative surgery. A first 10-cycle multiplex round used 32 V-gene and 13 J-gene primers on TCR beta CDR3. TCRdb recomputed calls from the multiplex PCR reads with MiXCR, one row per CDR3 protein. Seen here are roughly 9,700 distinct CDR3 sequences, less than 20% observed once, and the top ten hold 3% to 4%. Specimen: lung tumor tissue. All receptors derive from a man in his forties or fifties with non-small cell lung cancer.

A remark on this clonotype: A much larger clone sits a single nucleotide away, making a read error possible. The V and J genes are TRBV4-1 and TRBJ1-2; 11 bases align to TRBD1. J lost 2 bases, V lost 3 bases, and 14 bases had no gene match. There are 19 residues in the CDR3. Germline lookup yields CDR1 MGHRA and CDR2 YSYEKL. CDR3 loop: CASSHLQKMWDRGNYGYTF. The CDR3 DNA sequence: TGCGCCAGCAGCCATTTGCAGAAAATGTGGGACAGGGGGAACTATGGCTACACCTTC.

This clonotype has a count of ten or more. The rearrangement links TRBV5-1 to TRBJ1-1; 7 nucleotides match TRBD1. Germline V lookup: CDR1 SGHRS, CDR2 YFSETQ. CDR3 length: 12 amino acids. Losses at the gene ends were 5 bases for V and 11 bases for J; bases not matched to a gene: 9. The CDR3 reads CASSGGGREAFF. In DNA form, the CDR3 reads TGCGCCAGCAGTGGAGGGGGCAGGGAGGCTTTCTTT.

By share, this clonotype counts as medium-sized (0.01 to 0.1%). The chain combines TRBV20-1 with TRBJ2-3, with D possibly matching TRBD2 (6 bases). The CDR3 is 17 residues long. Germline CDR1 is DFQATT and CDR2 is SNEGSKA (reference sequence). V was pared by 5 bases and J by 6 bases, with 27 bases between. The CDR3 DNA follows: TGCAGTGCTGAGCCCCGGGGCGGGACGGCCCTTCCGGATACGCAGTATTTT. It translates to CSAEPRGGTALPDTQYF.

This chain uses TRBV30 with TRBJ1-1, with D uncertain. The germline gives CDR1 GTSNPN, CDR2 SVGIG (reference sequence). Trimming left V 3 bases short and J 1 base short, with 15 bases between. The CDR3 consists of 15 residues. The CDR3 DNA follows: TGTGCCTGGAGCGGGGTAGGGTGGGGGAACACTGAAGCTTTCTTT. This codes for CAWSGVGWGNTEAFF.

The CDR3 bases are TGCAGTGCTAGAGACGTAGCGGGAGGAGGGTACAATGAGCAGTTCTTC. Its translation: CSARDVAGGGYNEQFF. The V call is TRBV20-1, the J call TRBJ2-1; 10 positions agree with TRBD2. This CDR3 contains 16 residues. Per germline, CDR1 DFQATT and CDR2 SNEGSKA (reference sequence). J lost 4 bases, V lost 0 bases, and 6 bases had no gene match.

At least ten counts were recorded for this clonotype. The chain has TRBV4-3 and TRBJ2-2, with D possibly matching TRBD2 (6 bases). Trimming pared 4 bases from V and 0 bases from J, leaving 15 bases between. The CDR3 is 17 residues long. Germline CDR1 reads LGHNA; CDR2 reads YSLEER. The CDR3 loop is CASSRNLAGTNTGELFF. DNA for the CDR3: TGCGCCAGCAGCCGCAATCTCGCGGGAACGAACACCGGGGAGCTGTTTTTT.

By proportion, this clonotype is medium-sized (0.01 to 0.1%). CDR3 residues: CASSSPGTAKETQYF. Written as DNA, the CDR3 is TGTGCCAGCAGTTCCCCCGGGACAGCAAAAGAGACCCAGTACTTC. The rearrangement uses TRBV12-3 or TRBV12-4 and TRBJ2-5, with 7 bases aligning to TRBD1. V shed 4 bases and J 3 bases; nucleotides not matched to a gene: 8. This CDR3 has 15 amino acids.

This clonotype was observed at least ten times. The gene calls are TRBV5-8 and TRBJ2-3; 10 bases are shared with TRBD2. Germline V gene sequence: CDR1 SGHTS, CDR2 YDEGEE. V trimming: 1 base; J trimming: 2 bases; junction bases outside the gene matches: 10. The CDR3 extends over 18 amino acids. CDR3 DNA sequence: TGTGCCAGCAGCTTGTCTGGGACTAGCGCGTTTATCACAGATACGCAGTATTTT. Translating gives CASSLSGTSAFITDTQYF.

By frequency in the sample, this clonotype is medium-sized. The rearrangement links TRBV28 to TRBJ2-2; TRBD1 might be the D (6 bases). The CDR3 has 12 amino acids. From germline, CDR1 is MDHEN and CDR2 SYDVKM. The V and J ends lost 6 bases and 5 bases respectively, with 7 bases between them. CDR3 sequence (DNA): TGTGCCAGCAGAGGGGGAACCGGGGAGCTGTTTTTT. It yields the protein CASRGGTGELFF.

This clonotype showed up many times. The rearrangement joins TRBV2 to TRBJ2-3; TRBD2 aligns across 10 bases. The CDR3 totals 15 residues. Per germline, CDR1 SNHLY and CDR2 FYNNEI. V lost 6 bases, J lost 5 bases, and 8 bases stayed unmatched. Here the CDR3 reads CASRGLAGVKDTQYF. For the CDR3, the DNA is TGTGCCAGCAGGGGTCTAGCGGGAGTGAAAGATACGCAGTATTTT.

By proportion, this clonotype is medium-sized. Written as DNA, the CDR3 is TGTGCCACCAGGGGTAGGTTAGGGGAAGACGCTTTCTTT. Its translation: CATRGRLGEDAFF. The genes are TRBV24-1 and TRBJ1-1, with D perhaps matching TRBD1 (5 bases). CDR3 length: 13 amino acids. V was pared by 7 bases and J by 11 bases, with 19 bases between. Per the germline V gene, CDR1 is KGHDR and CDR2 is SFDVKD.

This clonotype was found many times. This sequence joins TRBV11-2 and TRBJ2-7, with 8 bases identical to TRBD1. The CDR3 is made up of 15 amino acids. Per the germline V gene, CDR1 is SGHAT and CDR2 is FQNNGV. With V trimmed by 5 bases and J by 2 bases, 8 bases remained unmatched. CDR3 sequence (DNA): TGTGCCAGCAGCACTGGGACAGGTCGAACCTACGAGCAGTACTTC. Encoded protein: CASSTGTGRTYEQYF. The variable domain in full, with the rest retrieved from reference TRBV11-2 and TRBJ2-7, is EAGVAQSPRYKIIEKRQSVAFWCNPISGHATLYWYQQILGQGPKLLIQFQNNGVVDDSQLPKDRFSAERLKGVDSTLKIQPAKLEDSAVYLCASSTGTGRTYEQYFGPGTRLTVT.

This clonotype has ten or more counts. The V call is TRBV27, the J call TRBJ1-2, with D maybe TRBD1 (5 bases). CDR1 is MNHEY and CDR2 is SMNVEV in the germline V gene (reference sequence). Trimming pared 6 bases from V and 6 bases from J, leaving 14 bases between. This CDR3 is 13 amino acids long. CDR3 protein: CASRARGRDGYTF. CDR3 nucleotides: TGTGCCAGCAGGGCCCGGGGGAGGGATGGCTACACCTTC.

This clonotype is judged medium-sized. The junction differs from germline at one of its ends, possibly a read error. The chain joins TRBV12-3 or TRBV12-4 to TRBJ2-7, with D unresolved. The CDR3 is made up of 13 amino acids. The CDR3 bases are TGTGCCAGCAGTCCCGGACCCCCCTTAAGTCCCAGCTTC. Protein: CASSPGPPLSPSF.

The sample holds many counts of this clonotype. V and J are TRBV7-6 and TRBJ2-3; D is perhaps TRBD2 (7 bases). The V end was cut by 0 bases, the J end by 11 bases, with 12 bases between. Germline V gene data show CDR1 as SGHVS and CDR2 as FNYEAQ. The CDR3 spans 13 residues. The CDR3 here is CASSLAPGGVQYF. The CDR3, as DNA: TGTGCCAGCAGCTTAGCGCCGGGGGGCGTGCAGTATTTT. The variable domain in full, with the rest retrieved from reference TRBV7-6 and TRBJ2-3, is GAGVSQSPRYKVTKRGQDVALRCDPISGHVSLYWYRQALGQGPEFLTYFNYEAQQDKSGLPNDRFSAERPEGSISTLTIQRTEQRDSAMYRCASSLAPGGVQYFGPGTRLTVL.

Within the sample, this clonotype is medium-sized. The gene calls are TRBV6-2 or TRBV6-3 and TRBJ2-3, with 11 bases aligning to TRBD1. This CDR3 is 16 amino acids long. The germline V gene encodes CDR1 MNHEY and CDR2 SVGEGT. Trimming took 0 bases from V and 4 from J; bases not matched to a gene: 3. The CDR3 sequence is CASSYSKGQGADTQYF. The CDR3 nucleotides read TGTGCCAGCAGTTACTCGAAGGGACAGGGGGCAGATACGCAGTATTTT.